These 29 T cell receptor beta chains came from one sample sequenced in a study of T-cell memory formation after mild COVID-19. From the 5' RACE reads, TCRdb called clonotypes with MiXCR, one entry per CDR3 protein. The sample carries more than 400,000 distinct CDR3 sequences, around a sixth recorded once. The sequenced sample was PBMCs or a T cell subset sorted from them (not recorded which). Receptors originate from an adult woman who had mild COVID-19 (a few samples of this study predate the infection). Cell type and time point are not known.

This clonotype appeared a few times. The J gene is TRBJ1-1, the V gene TRBV4-3; D unresolved. Germline-derived CDR1 and CDR2 are LGHNA and YSLEER. The length of the CDR3 is 14 residues. Trimming removed 2 bases at V and 1 base at J, with 8 bases between. In nucleotides, the CDR3 is TGCGCCAGCAGCCAACGTCAGGAGAACACTGAAGCTTTCTTT. Amino acid sequence: CASSQRQENTEAFF.

This clonotype turned up a few times. This chain connects TRBV7-9 to TRBJ2-5; 11 positions match TRBD1. V lost 10 bases, J lost 5 bases, and 6 bases stayed unmatched. Per germline, CDR1 SEHNR and CDR2 FQNEAQ (reference sequence). CDR3 length equals 13 residues. The CDR3 nucleotides read TGTGCCAACGGACAGGGGGCTGAGGAGACCCAGTACTTC. The encoded protein is CANGQGAEETQYF.

V is TRBV7-2 and J is TRBJ2-3; D is uncertain. V lost 0 bases and J lost 2, with 9 bases in between. The CDR3 is 15 residues long. Per germline, CDR1 SGHTA and CDR2 FQGNSA. This chain's CDR3 is CASSLAHRDTDTQYF. As DNA, the CDR3 is TGTGCCAGCAGCTTAGCTCACAGAGACACAGATACGCAGTATTTT.

This clonotype was seen only a few times. The V gene is TRBV7-9, the J gene TRBJ1-1, with TRBD1 matching 7 bases. Trimming cost V 5 bases and J 1 base; bases outside gene matches: 7. Germline values: CDR1 SEHNR, CDR2 FQNEAQ (reference sequence). The CDR3 loop spans 15 amino acids. CDR3 protein: CASSPRQGPNTEAFF. CDR3 nucleotides: TGTGCCAGCAGCCCGAGACAGGGACCGAACACTGAAGCTTTCTTT.

V and J are TRBV10-3 and TRBJ1-1, with D perhaps matching TRBD1 (6 bases). Trimming cost V 6 bases and J 5 bases, with 13 bases left between them. The CDR3 loop spans 13 amino acids. Germline V gene sequence: CDR1 ENHRY, CDR2 SYGVKD. As DNA, the CDR3 is TGTGCCATCAGCGAACGGGGGGCGACTGAAGCTTTCTTT. It translates to CAISERGATEAFF.

This clonotype came up a few times. The chain has TRBV6-5 and TRBJ1-2, with 10 bases lining up with TRBD1. Germline V gene sequence: CDR1 MNHEY, CDR2 SVGAGI. Losses at the gene ends were 5 bases for V and 6 bases for J; bases not matched to a gene: 6. The CDR3 has 14 amino acids. This CDR3 is CASSPGTGVHGYTF. The CDR3 bases are TGTGCCAGCAGTCCCGGGACAGGGGTTCATGGCTACACCTTC.

This clonotype was observed a few times. This chain connects TRBV20-1 to TRBJ2-7; either TRBD1 or TRBD2 may fit D (5 bases each). V was clipped by 1 base and J by 2 bases, with 21 bases between them. Germline V gives CDR1 DFQATT, CDR2 SNEGSKA (reference sequence). The CDR3 consists of 17 residues. CDR3 region: CSARASLKGTYTYEQYF. The CDR3 nucleotides read TGCAGTGCTAGAGCTTCCCTTAAAGGGACCTATACCTACGAGCAGTACTTC.

In this sample, this clonotype turned up a few times. The gene calls are TRBV6-1 and TRBJ1-5, with unresolved D. Germline V lookup: CDR1 MNHNS, CDR2 SASEGT. The CDR3 is made up of 14 amino acids. The ends were cut back, 0 bases at V and 2 bases at J, with 5 bases in the middle. The CDR3 bases are TGTGCCAGCAGTGAAGCGGGTCGCAATCAGCCCCAGCATTTT. Residues: CASSEAGRNQPQHF.

A few counts support this clonotype. The V gene is TRBV7-3, the J gene TRBJ1-2; 9 positions agree with TRBD1. CDR3 length: 14 residues. CDR1 is SGHTA, CDR2 FQGTGA, per germline. The trim removed 4 bases at V and 7 bases at J, leaving 7 bases unmatched. CDR3 protein: CASSSTGGLIGYTF. CDR3 bases: TGTGCCAGCAGCTCTACAGGGGGCTTAATTGGCTACACCTTC.

The chain uses TRBV27 and TRBJ2-5; D might be TRBD2 (7 bases). V lost 3 bases to trimming and J lost 1 base, with 18 bases between them. CDR1 MNHEY and CDR2 SMNVEV come from the germline V gene (reference sequence). The CDR3 length is 17 residues. DNA of the CDR3: TGTGCCAGCAGTTTCCTCCGGGGGGCCAGTATCCAAGAGACCCAGTACTTC. Protein: CASSFLRGASIQETQYF.

In its sample, this clonotype was seen a few times. The chain is built from TRBV11-3 and TRBJ2-5, with D unclear. Trimming stripped 0 bases from V and 4 bases from J, with 3 bases between. Per germline, CDR1 SGHNT and CDR2 YENEEA. The CDR3 has 12 amino acids. CDR3 sequence: CASSLEPETQYF. The DNA for the CDR3 is TGTGCCAGCAGCTTAGAACCAGAGACCCAGTACTTC.

V usage is TRBV3-1 and J usage is TRBJ1-5, with D tentatively TRBD1 (5 bases). CDR3 size: 11 residues. Germline CDR1 LGHDT, CDR2 YNNKEL (reference sequence). Trimming stripped 4 bases from V and 13 bases from J, with 11 bases between. The CDR3 loop is CASSLGGLQHF. The CDR3 DNA reads as TGTGCCAGCAGCCTGGGGGGACTGCAGCATTTT.

The chain recombines TRBV12-3 or TRBV12-4 with TRBJ2-3; 16 nucleotides align to TRBD2. J lost 5 bases, V lost 6 bases, and 8 bases had no gene match. CDR3 length: 17 amino acids. The CDR3 nucleotides are TGTGCCAGCAGAACCGGGACTAGCGGGGGGGCTAAAGATACGCAGTATTTT. Its translation is CASRTGTSGGAKDTQYF.

The chain links TRBV7-9 to TRBJ2-1; D is unresolved. V was clipped by 3 bases and J by 6 bases, with 18 bases between them. The germline V gene encodes CDR1 SEHNR and CDR2 FQNEAQ (reference sequence). CDR3 length: 16 amino acids. For the CDR3, the DNA is TGTGCCAGCAGCTTTCTCGAGGCTAGGGCGGTCAATGAGCAGTTCTTC. It translates to CASSFLEARAVNEQFF.

This rearrangement joins TRBV7-3 to TRBJ2-1, with 10 positions matching TRBD2. The CDR3 covers 17 residues. Trimming cost V 0 bases and J 7 bases; bases outside gene matches: 9. From germline, CDR1 is SGHTA and CDR2 FQGTGA. CDR3 amino acids: CASSLTRLAGERNEQFF. The CDR3 DNA reads TGTGCCAGCAGCTTAACCCGCCTAGCGGGAGAGAGGAATGAGCAGTTCTTC.

This chain connects TRBV5-1 to TRBJ2-1, with 8 bases that match TRBD2. After removal of 0 bases from V and 10 bases from J, the junction contained 9 bases not matched to a gene. CDR1 SGHRS and CDR2 YFSETQ come from the germline V gene. The CDR3 runs to 15 residues. This CDR3 is CASSLVPGGPAEQFF. The CDR3 DNA reads as TGCGCCAGCAGCTTGGTACCGGGGGGGCCGGCCGAGCAGTTCTTC.

This clonotype turned up a few times. The chain uses TRBV18 and TRBJ2-1; maybe TRBD1 (5 bases). Germline V lookup: CDR1 KGHSH, CDR2 LQKENI. The CDR3 is 12 residues long. V was clipped by 5 bases and J by 7 bases, with 9 bases between them. The CDR3 DNA sequence: TGTGCCAGCTCATCACAGGAAAATGAGCAGTTCTTC. Protein: CASSSQENEQFF.

There are a few counts of this clonotype. J is TRBJ1-1 and V is TRBV5-1; 8 bases agree with TRBD1. With V trimmed by 2 bases and J by 0 bases, 3 bases remained unmatched. Germline CDR1 SGHRS, CDR2 YFSETQ. CDR3 length: 15 amino acids. Written as DNA, the CDR3 is TGCGCCAGCAGCTTACAGGGGGGGATGAACACTGAAGCTTTCTTT. This sequence encodes CASSLQGGMNTEAFF.

Written as DNA, the CDR3 is TGTGCCACCAGCAGCGAAGGGACAGGCTACAATTCTGAGCAGTTCTTC. This sequence encodes CATSSEGTGYNSEQFF. The chain combines TRBV15 with TRBJ2-1; 8 bases are shared with TRBD1. Germline V lookup: CDR1 LNHNV, CDR2 YYDKDF (reference sequence). This CDR3 has 16 residues. V trimming: 3 bases; J trimming: 9 bases; junction bases outside the gene matches: 13.

This clonotype was seen a handful of times. This chain connects TRBV11-3 to TRBJ2-1; tentatively, D is TRBD2 (6 bases). The V and J ends lost 2 bases and 7 bases respectively, with 12 bases between them. CDR1 is SGHNT, CDR2 YENEEA, per germline. CDR3 length: 14 residues. CDR3 nucleotide sequence: TGTGCCAGCAGCTTACTCCGCCGGGGGAATGAGCAGTTCTTC. Amino acids: CASSLLRRGNEQFF.

This clonotype turned up a few times. The chain joins TRBV9 to TRBJ1-4; tentatively, D is TRBD1 (5 bases). CDR1 is SGDLS and CDR2 is YYNGEE in the germline V gene. Trimming pared 3 bases from V and 6 bases from J, leaving 12 bases between. This CDR3 has 14 residues. The CDR3 is CASSASGADEKLFF. The CDR3 coding sequence is TGTGCCAGCAGCGCGTCCGGGGCGGATGAAAAACTGTTTTTT.

The V and J genes are TRBV24-1 and TRBJ2-3; no clear D gene. CDR1 is KGHDR and CDR2 is SFDVKD in the germline V gene. V was clipped by 4 bases and J by 2 bases, with 9 bases between them. The CDR3 has 14 residues. As DNA, the CDR3 is TGTGCCACCAGTGAAAGGACGGTCACAGATACGCAGTATTTT. Translated: CATSERTVTDTQYF.

This clonotype has at least ten counts. V gene TRBV29-1 combines with J gene TRBJ2-1, with 8 bases fitting TRBD2. The CDR3 length is 12 residues. The J segment lost 6 bases and the V segment lost 5 bases, leaving 3 bases of the junction unmatched. CDR1 and CDR2 (germline): SQVTM, ANQGSEA. The CDR3 nucleotides read TGCAGCGTTATTAGCGGGATCAATGAGCAGTTCTTC. Amino acid sequence: CSVISGINEQFF.

V is TRBV27 and J is TRBJ2-7, with TRBD1 matching over 7 bases. Germline values: CDR1 MNHEY, CDR2 SMNVEV (reference sequence). Trimming cost V 2 bases and J 4 bases; bases outside gene matches: 8. The CDR3 length is 15 residues. The CDR3 DNA is TGTGCCAGCAGTTTAATAGGGACAGCGAATTACGAGCAGTACTTC. Its translation is CASSLIGTANYEQYF.

This clonotype appeared many times. The genes are TRBV7-2 and TRBJ2-5, with 8 bases identical to TRBD2. Germline V gene lookup returns CDR1 SGHTA and CDR2 FQGNSA. V shed 5 bases, J shed 5 bases, and the junction held 4 bases outside the gene matches. This CDR3 region has 13 residues. The CDR3 is CASSPGGRETQYF. The DNA for the CDR3 is TGTGCCAGCAGCCCGGGGGGGCGGGAGACCCAGTACTTC.

This chain uses TRBV5-1 with TRBJ1-2, with D hard to call. The germline V gene has CDR1 SGHRS and CDR2 YFSETQ. The CDR3 totals 14 residues. V was clipped by 3 bases and J by 6 bases, with 15 bases between them. The chain's CDR3 is CASSYLGRVDGYTF. As DNA, the CDR3 is TGCGCCAGCAGCTACCTCGGGAGGGTCGATGGCTACACCTTC.

This clonotype was seen ten or more times. The chain has TRBV20-1 and TRBJ2-1; 11 bases line up with TRBD1. The germline CDR1 and CDR2 sequences are DFQATT and SNEGSKA (reference sequence). The CDR3 consists of 14 residues. The CDR3 nucleotides read TGCAGCCCAACTGGACAGGGGGCAAGCAATGAGCAGTTCTTC. As protein: CSPTGQGASNEQFF.

This clonotype was observed a handful of times. The chain is built from TRBV10-3 and TRBJ2-7; no clear D. V lost 5 bases, J lost 3 bases, and 5 bases lay in between. The CDR3 has 11 residues. Germline loops: CDR1 ENHRY, CDR2 SYGVKD. The CDR3 loop reads CAISTNYEQYF. The CDR3 region has the DNA TGTGCCATCAGTACAAACTACGAGCAGTACTTC.

This chain uses TRBV29-1 with TRBJ1-2, with 8 bases that match TRBD1. The germline V gene has CDR1 SQVTM and CDR2 ANQGSEA. CDR3 size: 11 residues. J gave up 8 bases and V 6 bases, and 5 bases lay outside the gene matches. The CDR3 DNA reads TGCAGCGTCCTGGACAGGGTCGGCTACACCTTC. Its protein is CSVLDRVGYTF.